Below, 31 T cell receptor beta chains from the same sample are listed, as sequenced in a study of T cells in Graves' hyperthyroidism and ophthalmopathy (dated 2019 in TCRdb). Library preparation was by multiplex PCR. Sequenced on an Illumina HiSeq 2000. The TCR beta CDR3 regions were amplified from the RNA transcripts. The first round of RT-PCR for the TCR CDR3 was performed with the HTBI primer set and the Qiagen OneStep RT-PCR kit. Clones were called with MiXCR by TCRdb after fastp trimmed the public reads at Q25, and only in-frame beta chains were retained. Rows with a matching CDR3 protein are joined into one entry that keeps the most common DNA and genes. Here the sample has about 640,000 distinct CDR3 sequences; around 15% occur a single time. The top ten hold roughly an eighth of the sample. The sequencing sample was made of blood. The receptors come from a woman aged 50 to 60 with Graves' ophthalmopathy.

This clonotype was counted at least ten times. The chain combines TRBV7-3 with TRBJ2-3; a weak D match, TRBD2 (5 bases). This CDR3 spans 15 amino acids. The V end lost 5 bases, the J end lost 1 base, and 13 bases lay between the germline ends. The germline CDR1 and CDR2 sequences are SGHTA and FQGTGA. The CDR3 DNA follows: TGTGCCAGCAGCCACGTTGGTAGCGGCACAGATACGCAGTATTTT. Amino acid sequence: CASSHVGSGTDTQYF.

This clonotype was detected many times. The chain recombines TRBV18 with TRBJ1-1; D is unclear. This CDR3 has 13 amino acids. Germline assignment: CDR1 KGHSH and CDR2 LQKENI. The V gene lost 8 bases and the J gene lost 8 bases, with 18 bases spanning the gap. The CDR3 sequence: CASLKVEGREAFF. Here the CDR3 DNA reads TGTGCCAGCCTCAAGGTCGAGGGAAGAGAAGCTTTCTTT.

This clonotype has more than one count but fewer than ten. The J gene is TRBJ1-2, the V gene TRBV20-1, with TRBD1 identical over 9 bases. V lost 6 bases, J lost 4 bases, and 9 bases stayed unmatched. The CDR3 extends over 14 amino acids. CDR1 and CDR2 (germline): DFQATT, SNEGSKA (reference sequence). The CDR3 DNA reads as TGCAGTGCCAACCGGGACAGGGTGGGCTATGGCTACACCTTC. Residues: CSANRDRVGYGYTF.

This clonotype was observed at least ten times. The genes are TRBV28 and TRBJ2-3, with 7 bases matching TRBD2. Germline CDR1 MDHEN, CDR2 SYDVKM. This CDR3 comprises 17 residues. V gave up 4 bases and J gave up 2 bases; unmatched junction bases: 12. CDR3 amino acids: CASSYGLTGGDTDTQYF. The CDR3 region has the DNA TGTGCCAGCAGTTATGGACTAACGGGAGGCGACACAGATACGCAGTATTTT. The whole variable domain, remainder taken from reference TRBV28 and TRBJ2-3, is DVKVTQSSRYLVKRTGEKVFLECVQDMDHENMFWYRQDPGLGLRLIYFSYDVKMKEKGDIPEGYSVSREKKERFSLILESASTNQTSMYLCASSYGLTGGDTDTQYFGPGTRLTVL.

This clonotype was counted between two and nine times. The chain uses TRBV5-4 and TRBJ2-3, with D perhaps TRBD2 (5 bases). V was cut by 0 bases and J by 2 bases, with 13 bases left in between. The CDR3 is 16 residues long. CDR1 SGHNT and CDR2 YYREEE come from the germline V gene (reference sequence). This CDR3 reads CASSLDSAGITDTQYF. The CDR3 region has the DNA TGTGCCAGCAGCTTGGATTCAGCCGGGATCACAGATACGCAGTATTTT.

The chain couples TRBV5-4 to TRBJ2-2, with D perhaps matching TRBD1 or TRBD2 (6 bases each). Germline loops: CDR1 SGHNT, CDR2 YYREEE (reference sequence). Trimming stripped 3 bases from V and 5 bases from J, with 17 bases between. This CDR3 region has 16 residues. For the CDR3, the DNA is TGTGCCAGCAGCTCTCGTGGGGGGCTACCTACCGGGGAGCTGTTTTTT. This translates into CASSSRGGLPTGELFF.

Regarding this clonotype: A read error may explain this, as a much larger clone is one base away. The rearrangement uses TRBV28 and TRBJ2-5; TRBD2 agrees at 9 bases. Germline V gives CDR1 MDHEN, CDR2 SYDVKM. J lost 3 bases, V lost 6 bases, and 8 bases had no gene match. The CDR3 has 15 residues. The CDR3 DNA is TGTGCCAGCAGCCACGCGACTAGCGGAAAAGAGACCCAGTACTTC. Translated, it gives CASSHATSGKETQYF.

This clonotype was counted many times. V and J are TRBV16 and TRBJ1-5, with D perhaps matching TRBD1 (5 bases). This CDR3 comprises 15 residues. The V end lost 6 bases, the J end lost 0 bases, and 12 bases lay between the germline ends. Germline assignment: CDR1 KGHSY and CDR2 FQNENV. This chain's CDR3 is CASRKGTVSNQPQHF. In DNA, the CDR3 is TGTGCCAGCAGAAAAGGGACGGTTAGCAATCAGCCCCAGCATTTT.

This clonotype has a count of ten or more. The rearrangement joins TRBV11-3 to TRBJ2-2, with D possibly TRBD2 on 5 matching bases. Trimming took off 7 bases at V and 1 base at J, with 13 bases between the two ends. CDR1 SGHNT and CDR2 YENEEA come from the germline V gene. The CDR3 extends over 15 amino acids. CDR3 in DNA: TGTGCCAGCACCAAATTTAGCGAGAACACCGGGGAGCTGTTTTTT. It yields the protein CASTKFSENTGELFF.

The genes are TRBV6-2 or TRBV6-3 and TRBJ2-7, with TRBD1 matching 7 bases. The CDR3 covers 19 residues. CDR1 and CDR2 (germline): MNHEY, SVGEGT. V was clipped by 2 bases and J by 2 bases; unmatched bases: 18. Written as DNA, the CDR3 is TGTGCCAGCAGTTACCCTCCCACCGGACCGGGACAGTCTACCTACGAGCAGTACTTC. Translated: CASSYPPTGPGQSTYEQYF.

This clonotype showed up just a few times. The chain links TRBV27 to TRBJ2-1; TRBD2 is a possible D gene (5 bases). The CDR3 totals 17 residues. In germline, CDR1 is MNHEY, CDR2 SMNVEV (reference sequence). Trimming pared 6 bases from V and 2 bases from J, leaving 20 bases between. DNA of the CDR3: TGTGCCAGCAGCTCTCAAACTCTAGCTCGCCCCTACAATGAGCAGTTCTTC. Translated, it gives CASSSQTLARPYNEQFF.

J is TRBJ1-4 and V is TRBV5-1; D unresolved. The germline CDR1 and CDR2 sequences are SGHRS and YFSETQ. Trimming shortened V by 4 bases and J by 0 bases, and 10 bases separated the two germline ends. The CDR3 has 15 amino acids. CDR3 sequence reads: CASSKIKATNEKLFF. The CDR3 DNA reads TGCGCCAGCAGCAAGATAAAGGCAACTAATGAAAAACTGTTTTTT.

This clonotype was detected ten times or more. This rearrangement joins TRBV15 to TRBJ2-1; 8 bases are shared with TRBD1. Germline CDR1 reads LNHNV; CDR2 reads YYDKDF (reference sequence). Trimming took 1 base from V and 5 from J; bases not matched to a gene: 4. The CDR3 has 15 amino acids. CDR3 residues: CATSRGQGSDNEQFF. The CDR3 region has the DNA TGTGCCACCAGCAGAGGACAGGGGTCGGACAATGAGCAGTTCTTC.

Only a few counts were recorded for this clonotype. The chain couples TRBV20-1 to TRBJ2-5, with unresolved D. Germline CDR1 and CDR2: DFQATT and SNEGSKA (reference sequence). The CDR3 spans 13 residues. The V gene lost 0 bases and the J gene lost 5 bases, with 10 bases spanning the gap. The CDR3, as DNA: TGCAGTGCTAGAGATGGATTCATCGAGACCCAGTACTTC. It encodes CSARDGFIETQYF.

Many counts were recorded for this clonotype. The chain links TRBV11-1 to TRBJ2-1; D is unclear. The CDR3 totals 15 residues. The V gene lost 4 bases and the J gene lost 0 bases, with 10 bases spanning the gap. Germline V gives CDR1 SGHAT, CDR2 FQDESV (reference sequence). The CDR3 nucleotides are TGTGCCAGCAGCTCACTCGTAAGCTCCTACAATGAGCAGTTCTTC. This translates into CASSSLVSSYNEQFF.

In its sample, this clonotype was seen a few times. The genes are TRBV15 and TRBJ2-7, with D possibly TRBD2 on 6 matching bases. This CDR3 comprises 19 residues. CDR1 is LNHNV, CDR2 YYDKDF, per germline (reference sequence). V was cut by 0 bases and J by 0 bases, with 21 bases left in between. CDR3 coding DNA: TGTGCCACCAGCAGAGATATTAGGGACTTGGGGGGAATCTCCTACGAGCAGTACTTC. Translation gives CATSRDIRDLGGISYEQYF. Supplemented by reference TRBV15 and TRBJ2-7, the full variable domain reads DAMVIQNPRYQVTQFGKPVTLSCSQTLNHNVMYWYQQKSSQAPKLLFHYYDKDFNNEADTPDNFQSRRPNTSFCFLDIRSPGLGDTAMYLCATSRDIRDLGGISYEQYFGPGTRLTVT.

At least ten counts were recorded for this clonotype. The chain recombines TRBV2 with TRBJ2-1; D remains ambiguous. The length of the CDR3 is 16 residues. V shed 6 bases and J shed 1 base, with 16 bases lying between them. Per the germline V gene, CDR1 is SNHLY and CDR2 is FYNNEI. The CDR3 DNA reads TGTGCCAGCAGACTTGGGGTTATTGTATCCTACAATGAGCAGTTCTTC. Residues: CASRLGVIVSYNEQFF.

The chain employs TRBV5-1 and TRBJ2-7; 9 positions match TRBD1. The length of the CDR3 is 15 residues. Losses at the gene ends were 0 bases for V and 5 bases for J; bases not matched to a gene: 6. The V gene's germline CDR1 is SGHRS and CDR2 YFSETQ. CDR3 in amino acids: CASSLAGDRVHEQYF. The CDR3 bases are TGCGCCAGCAGCTTGGCCGGGGACAGGGTGCACGAGCAGTACTTC.

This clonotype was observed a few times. In DNA, the CDR3 is TGTGCCAGCAGCAGGGGGGGGAGTCAGCCCCAGCATTTT. Protein: CASSRGGSQPQHF. The chain combines TRBV19 with TRBJ1-5; 7 bases line up with TRBD1. CDR3 length: 13 amino acids. From germline, CDR1 is LNHDA and CDR2 SQIVND (reference sequence). J was trimmed by 6 bases and V by 9 bases; bases with no gene match: 8.

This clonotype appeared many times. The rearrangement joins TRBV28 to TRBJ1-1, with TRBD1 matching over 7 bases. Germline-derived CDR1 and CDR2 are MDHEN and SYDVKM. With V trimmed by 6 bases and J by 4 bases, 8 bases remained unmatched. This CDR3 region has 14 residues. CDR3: CASRIRTGGTEAFF. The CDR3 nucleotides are TGTGCCAGCAGGATTCGGACAGGCGGCACTGAAGCTTTCTTT.

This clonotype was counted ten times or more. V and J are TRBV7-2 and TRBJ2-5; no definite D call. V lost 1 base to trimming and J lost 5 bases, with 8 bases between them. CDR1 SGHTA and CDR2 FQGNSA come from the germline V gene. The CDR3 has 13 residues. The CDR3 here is CASSLESFETQYF. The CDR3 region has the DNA TGTGCCAGCAGCTTAGAAAGTTTCGAGACCCAGTACTTC.

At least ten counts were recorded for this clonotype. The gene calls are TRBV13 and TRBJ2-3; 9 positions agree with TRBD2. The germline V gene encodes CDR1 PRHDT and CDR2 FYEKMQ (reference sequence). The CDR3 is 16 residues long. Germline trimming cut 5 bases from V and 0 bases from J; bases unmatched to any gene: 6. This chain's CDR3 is CASSMTSGPSTDTQYF. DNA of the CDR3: TGTGCCAGCAGCATGACTAGCGGACCAAGCACAGATACGCAGTATTTT.

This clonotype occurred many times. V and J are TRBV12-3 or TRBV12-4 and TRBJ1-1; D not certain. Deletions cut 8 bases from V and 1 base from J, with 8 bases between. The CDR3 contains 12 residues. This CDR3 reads CASRESNTEAFF. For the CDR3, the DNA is TGTGCCAGCCGAGAGTCGAACACTGAAGCTTTCTTT.

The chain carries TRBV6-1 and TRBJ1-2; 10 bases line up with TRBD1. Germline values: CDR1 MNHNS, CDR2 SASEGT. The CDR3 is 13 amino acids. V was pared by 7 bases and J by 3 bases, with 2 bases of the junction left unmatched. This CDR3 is CASTGTGDYGYTF. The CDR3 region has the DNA TGTGCCAGCACCGGGACAGGGGACTATGGCTACACCTTC.

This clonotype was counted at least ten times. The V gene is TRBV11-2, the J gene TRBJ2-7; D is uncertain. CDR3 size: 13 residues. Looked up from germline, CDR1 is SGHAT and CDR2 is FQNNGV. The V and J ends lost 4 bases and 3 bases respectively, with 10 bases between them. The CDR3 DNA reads TGTGCCAGCAGCTCCACCCTAGACTACGAGCAGTACTTC. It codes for CASSSTLDYEQYF.

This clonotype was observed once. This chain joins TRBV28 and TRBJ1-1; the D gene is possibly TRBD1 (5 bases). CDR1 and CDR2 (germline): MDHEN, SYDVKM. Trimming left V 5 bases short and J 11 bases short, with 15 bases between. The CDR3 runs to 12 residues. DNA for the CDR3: TGTGCCAGCAGTCTCCAGGGAACTGGCGCTTTCTTT. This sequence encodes CASSLQGTGAFF.

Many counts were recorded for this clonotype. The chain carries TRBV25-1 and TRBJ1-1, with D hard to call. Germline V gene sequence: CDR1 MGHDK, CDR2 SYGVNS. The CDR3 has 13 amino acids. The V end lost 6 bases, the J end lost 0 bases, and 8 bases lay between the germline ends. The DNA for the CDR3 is TGTGCCAGCAGCTCCCTGATGAACACTGAAGCTTTCTTT. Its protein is CASSSLMNTEAFF.

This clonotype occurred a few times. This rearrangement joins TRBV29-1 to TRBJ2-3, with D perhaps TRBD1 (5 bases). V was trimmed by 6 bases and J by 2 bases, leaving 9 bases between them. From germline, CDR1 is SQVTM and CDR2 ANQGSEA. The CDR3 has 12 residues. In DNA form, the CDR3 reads TGCAGCGTGGTCAGGGACACAGATACGCAGTATTTT. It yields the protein CSVVRDTDTQYF.

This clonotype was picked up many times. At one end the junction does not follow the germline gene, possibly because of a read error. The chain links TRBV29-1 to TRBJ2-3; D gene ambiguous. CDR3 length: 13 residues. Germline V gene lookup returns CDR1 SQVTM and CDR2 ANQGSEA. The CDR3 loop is CSVEGRSTDTQYF. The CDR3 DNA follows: TGCAGCGTCGAAGGTCGGAGCACAGATACGCAGTATTTT.

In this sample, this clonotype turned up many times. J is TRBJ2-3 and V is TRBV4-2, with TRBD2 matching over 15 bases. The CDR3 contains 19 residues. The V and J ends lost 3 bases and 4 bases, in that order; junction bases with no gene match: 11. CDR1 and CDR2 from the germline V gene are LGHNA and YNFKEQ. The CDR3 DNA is TGTGCCAGCAGCCAGGGGCTCCGGACTAGCGGGAGGGCCCCAGATACGCAGTATTTT. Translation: CASSQGLRTSGRAPDTQYF.

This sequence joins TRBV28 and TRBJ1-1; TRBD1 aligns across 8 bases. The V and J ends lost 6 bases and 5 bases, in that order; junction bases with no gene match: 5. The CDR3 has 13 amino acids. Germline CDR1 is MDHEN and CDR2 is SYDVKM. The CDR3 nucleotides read TGTGCCAGCAGAGGACAGGGCGAAACTGAAGCTTTCTTT. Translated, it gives CASRGQGETEAFF.